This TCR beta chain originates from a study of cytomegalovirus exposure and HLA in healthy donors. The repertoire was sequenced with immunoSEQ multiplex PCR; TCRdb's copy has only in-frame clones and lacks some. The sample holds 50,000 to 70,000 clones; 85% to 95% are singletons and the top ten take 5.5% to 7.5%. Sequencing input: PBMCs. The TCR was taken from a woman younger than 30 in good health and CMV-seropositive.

In DNA, the CDR3 is TGCAGCACGGCAGGGCTCTATGGCTACACCTTC. Translation: CSTAGLYGYTF. The chain carries TRBV29-1 and TRBJ1-2; D may be TRBD1 (5 bases). The V end lost 8 bases, the J end lost 4 bases, and 11 bases lay between the germline ends. The CDR3 totals 11 residues. Germline-derived CDR1 and CDR2 are SQVTM and ANQGSEA.